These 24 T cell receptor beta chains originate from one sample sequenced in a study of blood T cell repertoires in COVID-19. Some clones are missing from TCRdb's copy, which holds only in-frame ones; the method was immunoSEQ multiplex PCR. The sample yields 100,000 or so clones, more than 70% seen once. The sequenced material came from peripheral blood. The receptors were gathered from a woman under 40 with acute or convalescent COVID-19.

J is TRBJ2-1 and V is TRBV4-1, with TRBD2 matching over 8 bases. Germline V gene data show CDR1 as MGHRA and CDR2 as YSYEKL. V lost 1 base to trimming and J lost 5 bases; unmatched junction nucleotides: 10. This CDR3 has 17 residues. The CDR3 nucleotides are TGCGCCAGCAGCCAAGCCCTTCAAGCGGGGGATCACAATGAGCAGTTCTTC. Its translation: CASSQALQAGDHNEQFF.

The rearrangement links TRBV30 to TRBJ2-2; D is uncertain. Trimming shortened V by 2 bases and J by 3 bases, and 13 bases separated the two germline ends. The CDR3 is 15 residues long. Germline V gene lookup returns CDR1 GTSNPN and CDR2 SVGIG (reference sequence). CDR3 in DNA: TGTGCCTGGAGTCCCCGACTTGTGGACACCGGGGAGCTGTTTTTT. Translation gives CAWSPRLVDTGELFF.

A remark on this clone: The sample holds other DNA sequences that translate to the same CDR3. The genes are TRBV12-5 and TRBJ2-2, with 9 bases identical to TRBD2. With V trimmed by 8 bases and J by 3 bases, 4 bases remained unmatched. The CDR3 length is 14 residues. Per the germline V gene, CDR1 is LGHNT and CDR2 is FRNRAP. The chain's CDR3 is CASRRGGDTGELFF. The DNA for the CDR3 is TGTGCTAGTAGGCGGGGGGGGGACACCGGGGAGCTGTTTTTT.

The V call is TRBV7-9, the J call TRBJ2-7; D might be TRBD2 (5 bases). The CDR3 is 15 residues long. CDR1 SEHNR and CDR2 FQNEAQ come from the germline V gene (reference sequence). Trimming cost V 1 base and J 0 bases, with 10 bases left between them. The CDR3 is CASSLEKRSSYEQYF. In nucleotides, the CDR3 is TGTGCCAGCAGCTTAGAAAAGCGGAGCTCCTACGAGCAGTACTTC.

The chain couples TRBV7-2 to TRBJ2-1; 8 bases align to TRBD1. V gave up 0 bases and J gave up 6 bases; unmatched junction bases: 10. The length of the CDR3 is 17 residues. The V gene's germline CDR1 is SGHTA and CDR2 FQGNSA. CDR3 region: CASSLARSGQGGNEQFF. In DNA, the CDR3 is TGTGCCAGCAGCTTAGCGCGGTCAGGACAGGGCGGCAATGAGCAGTTCTTC.

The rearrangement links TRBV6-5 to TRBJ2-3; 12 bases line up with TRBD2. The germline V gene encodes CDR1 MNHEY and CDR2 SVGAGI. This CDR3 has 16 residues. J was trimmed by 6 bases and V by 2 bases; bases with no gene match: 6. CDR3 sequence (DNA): TGTGCCAGCAGTTACACCGGGACTAGCGGGTCCGATACGCAGTATTTT. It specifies CASSYTGTSGSDTQYF.

This CDR3 is CASSEGLLAGLYNEQFF. In DNA form, the CDR3 reads TGTGCCAGCAGTGAAGGACTCTTAGCGGGGCTGTACAATGAGCAGTTCTTC. This chain links TRBV2 with TRBJ2-1, with 8 bases fitting TRBD2. Per the germline V gene, CDR1 is SNHLY and CDR2 is FYNNEI. J lost 4 bases, V lost 1 base, and 9 bases had no gene match. The CDR3 runs 17 residues. The variable domain in full, with the rest retrieved from reference TRBV2 and TRBJ2-1, is EPEVTQTPSHQVTQMGQEVILRCVPISNHLYFYWYRQILGQKVEFLVSFYNNEISEKSEIFDDQFSVERPDGSNFTLKIRSTKLEDSAMYFCASSEGLLAGLYNEQFFGPGTRLTVL.

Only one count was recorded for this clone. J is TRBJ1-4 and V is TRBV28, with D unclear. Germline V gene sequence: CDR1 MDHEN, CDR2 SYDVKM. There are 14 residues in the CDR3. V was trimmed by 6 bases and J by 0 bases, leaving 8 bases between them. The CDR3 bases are TGTGCCAGCAGGTTACAGTCAACTAATGAAAAACTGTTTTTT. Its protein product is CASRLQSTNEKLFF.

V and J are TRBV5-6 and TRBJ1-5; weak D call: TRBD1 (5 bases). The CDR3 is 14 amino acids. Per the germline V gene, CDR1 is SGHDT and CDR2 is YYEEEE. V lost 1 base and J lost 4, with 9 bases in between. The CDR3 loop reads CASSLRRGNQPQHF. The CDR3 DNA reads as TGTGCCAGCAGCTTGAGAAGGGGAAATCAGCCCCAGCATTTT.

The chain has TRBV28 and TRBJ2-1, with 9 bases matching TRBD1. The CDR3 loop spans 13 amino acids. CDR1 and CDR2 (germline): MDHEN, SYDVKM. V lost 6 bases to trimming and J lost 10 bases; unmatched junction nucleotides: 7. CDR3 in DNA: TGTGCCAGCAGACGAACAGGGGGCGTAGAGCAGTTCTTC. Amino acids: CASRRTGGVEQFF.

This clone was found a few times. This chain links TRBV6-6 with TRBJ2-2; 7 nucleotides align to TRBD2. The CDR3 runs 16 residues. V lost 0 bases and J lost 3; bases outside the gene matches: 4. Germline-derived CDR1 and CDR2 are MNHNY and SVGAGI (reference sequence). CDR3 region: CASSYSRGGHTGELFF. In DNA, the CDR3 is TGTGCCAGCAGTTACTCAAGGGGAGGGCACACCGGGGAGCTGTTTTTT.

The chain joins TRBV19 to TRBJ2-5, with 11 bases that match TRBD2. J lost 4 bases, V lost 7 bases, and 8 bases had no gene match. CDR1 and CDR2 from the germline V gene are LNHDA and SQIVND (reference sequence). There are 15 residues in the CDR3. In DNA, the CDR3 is TGTGCCAGTAAAAGGGCCGGGACTAGCGGAGAGACCCAGTACTTC. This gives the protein CASKRAGTSGETQYF.

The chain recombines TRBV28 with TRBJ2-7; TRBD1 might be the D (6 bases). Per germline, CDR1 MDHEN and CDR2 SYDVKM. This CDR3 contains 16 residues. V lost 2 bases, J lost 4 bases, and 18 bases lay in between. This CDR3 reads CASSLIGTKAEYEQYF. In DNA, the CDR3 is TGTGCCAGCAGTTTAATTGGGACAAAAGCGGAGTACGAGCAGTACTTC.

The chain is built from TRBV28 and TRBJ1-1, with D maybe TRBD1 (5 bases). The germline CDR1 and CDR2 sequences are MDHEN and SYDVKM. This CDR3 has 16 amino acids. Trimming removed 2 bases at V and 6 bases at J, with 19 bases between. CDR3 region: CASSLGRGELVAEAFF. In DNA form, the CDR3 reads TGTGCCAGCAGTTTAGGGCGGGGGGAATTAGTCGCTGAAGCTTTCTTT. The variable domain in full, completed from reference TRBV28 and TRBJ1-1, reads DVKVTQSSRYLVKRTGEKVFLECVQDMDHENMFWYRQDPGLGLRLIYFSYDVKMKEKGDIPEGYSVSREKKERFSLILESASTNQTSMYLCASSLGRGELVAEAFFGQGTRLTVV.

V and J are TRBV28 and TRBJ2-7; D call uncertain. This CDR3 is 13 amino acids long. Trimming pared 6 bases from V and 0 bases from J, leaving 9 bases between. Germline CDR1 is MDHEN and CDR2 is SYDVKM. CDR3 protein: CASSDIASYEQYF. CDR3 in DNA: TGTGCCAGCAGCGACATCGCCTCCTACGAGCAGTACTTC.

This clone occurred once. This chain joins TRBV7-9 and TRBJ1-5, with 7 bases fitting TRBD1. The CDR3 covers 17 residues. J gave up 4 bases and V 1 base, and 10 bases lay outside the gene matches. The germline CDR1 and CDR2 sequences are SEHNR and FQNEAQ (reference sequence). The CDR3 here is CASSLGTGVAENQPQHF. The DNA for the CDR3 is TGTGCCAGCAGCTTAGGCACAGGGGTCGCGGAAAATCAGCCCCAGCATTTT.

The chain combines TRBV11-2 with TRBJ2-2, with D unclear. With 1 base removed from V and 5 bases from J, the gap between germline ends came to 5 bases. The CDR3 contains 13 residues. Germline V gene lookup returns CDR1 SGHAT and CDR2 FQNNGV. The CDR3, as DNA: TGTGCCAGCAGCTTAGGGGCAACCGGGGAGCTGTTTTTT. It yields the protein CASSLGATGELFF.

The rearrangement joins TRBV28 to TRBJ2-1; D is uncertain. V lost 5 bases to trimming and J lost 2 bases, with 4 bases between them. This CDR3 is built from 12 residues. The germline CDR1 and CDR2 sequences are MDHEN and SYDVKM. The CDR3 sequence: CASSLAYNEQFF. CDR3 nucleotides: TGTGCCAGCAGTCTCGCCTACAATGAGCAGTTCTTC.

The CDR3 loop is CASSPGGITYGYTF. The CDR3 DNA is TGTGCCAGCTCACCAGGGGGCATCACTTATGGCTACACCTTC. The rearrangement uses TRBV18 and TRBJ1-2; D possibly corresponds to TRBD1 (6 bases). CDR1 and CDR2 (germline): KGHSH, LQKENI. The CDR3 is 14 amino acids. The V end was cut by 2 bases, the J end by 5 bases, with 12 bases between.

This chain's CDR3 is CASRLAGGLYQETQYF. The DNA for the CDR3 is TGTGCCAGCCGCCTAGCGGGGGGCCTATACCAAGAGACCCAGTACTTC. The rearrangement uses TRBV28 and TRBJ2-5, with TRBD2 identical over 11 bases. The trim removed 8 bases at V and 0 bases at J, leaving 8 bases unmatched. The CDR3 is 16 amino acids. The germline CDR1 and CDR2 sequences are MDHEN and SYDVKM.

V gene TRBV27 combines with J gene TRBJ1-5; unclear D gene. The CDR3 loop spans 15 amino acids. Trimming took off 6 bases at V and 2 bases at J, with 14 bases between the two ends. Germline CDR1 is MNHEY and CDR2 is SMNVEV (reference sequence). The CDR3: CASSPDLGGNQPQHF. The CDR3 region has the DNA TGTGCCAGCAGCCCAGACCTAGGAGGCAATCAGCCCCAGCATTTT.

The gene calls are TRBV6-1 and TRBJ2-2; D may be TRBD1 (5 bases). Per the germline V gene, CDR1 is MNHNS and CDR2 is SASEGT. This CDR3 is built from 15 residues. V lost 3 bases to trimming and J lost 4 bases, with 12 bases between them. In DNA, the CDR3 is TGTGCCAGCAGTGACGACAGCTGGGGCACCGGGGAGCTGTTTTTT. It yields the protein CASSDDSWGTGELFF.

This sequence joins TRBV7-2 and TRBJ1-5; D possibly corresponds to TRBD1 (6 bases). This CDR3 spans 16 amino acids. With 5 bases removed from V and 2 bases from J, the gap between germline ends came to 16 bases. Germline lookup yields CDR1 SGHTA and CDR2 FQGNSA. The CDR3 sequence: CASSPPGGLGNQPQHF. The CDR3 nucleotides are TGTGCCAGCAGCCCCCCGGGGGGCTTGGGCAATCAGCCCCAGCATTTT.

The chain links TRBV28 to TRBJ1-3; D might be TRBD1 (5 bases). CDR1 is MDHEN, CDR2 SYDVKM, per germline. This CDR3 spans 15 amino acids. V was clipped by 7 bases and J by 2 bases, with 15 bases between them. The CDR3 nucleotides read TGTGCCAGCAACCCGGGGGGGATAGCTGGAAACACCATATATTTT. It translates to CASNPGGIAGNTIYF.